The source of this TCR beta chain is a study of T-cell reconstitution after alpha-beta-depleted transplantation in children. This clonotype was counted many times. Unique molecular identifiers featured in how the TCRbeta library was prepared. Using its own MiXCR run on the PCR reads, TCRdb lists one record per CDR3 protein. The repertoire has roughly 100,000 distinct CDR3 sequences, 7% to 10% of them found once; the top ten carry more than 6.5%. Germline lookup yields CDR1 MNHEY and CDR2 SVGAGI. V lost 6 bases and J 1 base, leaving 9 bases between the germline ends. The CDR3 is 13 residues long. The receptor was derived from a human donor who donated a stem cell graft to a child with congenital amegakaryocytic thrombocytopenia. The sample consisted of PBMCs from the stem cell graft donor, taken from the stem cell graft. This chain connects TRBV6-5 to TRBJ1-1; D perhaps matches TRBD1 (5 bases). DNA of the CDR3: TGTGCCAGCAGATGGACAACGAACACTGAAGCTTTCTTT. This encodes CASRWTTNTEAFF.